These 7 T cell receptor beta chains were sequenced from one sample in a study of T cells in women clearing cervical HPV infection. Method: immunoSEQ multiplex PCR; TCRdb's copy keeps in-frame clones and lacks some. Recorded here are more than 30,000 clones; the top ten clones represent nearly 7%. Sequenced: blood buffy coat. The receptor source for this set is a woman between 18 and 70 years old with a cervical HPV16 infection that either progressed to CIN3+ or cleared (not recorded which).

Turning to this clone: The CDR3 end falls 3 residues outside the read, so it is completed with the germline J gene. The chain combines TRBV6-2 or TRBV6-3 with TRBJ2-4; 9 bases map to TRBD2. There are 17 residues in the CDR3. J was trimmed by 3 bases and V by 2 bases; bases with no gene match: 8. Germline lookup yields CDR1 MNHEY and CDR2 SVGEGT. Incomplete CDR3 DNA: TGTGCCAGCAGTTACCGTGATGTAGCGGGAGACAAAAACATT. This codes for CASSYRDVAGDKNI. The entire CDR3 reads CASSYRDVAGDKNIQYF.

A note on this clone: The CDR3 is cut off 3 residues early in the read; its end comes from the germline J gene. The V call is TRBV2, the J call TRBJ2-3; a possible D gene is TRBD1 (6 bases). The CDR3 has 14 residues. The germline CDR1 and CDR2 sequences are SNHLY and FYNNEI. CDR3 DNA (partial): TGTGCCAGCAGTATTACAGGGTCCAAAGAGACG. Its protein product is CASSITGSKET. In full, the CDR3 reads CASSITGSKETQYF.

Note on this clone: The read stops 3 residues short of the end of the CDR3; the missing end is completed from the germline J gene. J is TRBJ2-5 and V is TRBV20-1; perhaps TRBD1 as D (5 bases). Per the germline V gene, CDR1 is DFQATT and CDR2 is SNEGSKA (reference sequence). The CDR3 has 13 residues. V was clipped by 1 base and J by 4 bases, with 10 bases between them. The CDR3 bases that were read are TGCAGTGCTAGAGCAAGGGGTCCAGAGACC. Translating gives CSARARGPET. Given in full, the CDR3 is CSARARGPETQYF.

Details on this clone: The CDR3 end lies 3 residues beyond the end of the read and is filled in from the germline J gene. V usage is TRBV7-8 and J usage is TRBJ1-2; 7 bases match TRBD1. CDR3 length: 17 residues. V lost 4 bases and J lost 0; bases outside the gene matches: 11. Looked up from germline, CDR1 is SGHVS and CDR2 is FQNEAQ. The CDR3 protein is CASSSLNRGPSNYGYTF. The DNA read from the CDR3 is TGTGCCAGCAGCTCACTCAACAGGGGACCTTCTAACTATGGC.

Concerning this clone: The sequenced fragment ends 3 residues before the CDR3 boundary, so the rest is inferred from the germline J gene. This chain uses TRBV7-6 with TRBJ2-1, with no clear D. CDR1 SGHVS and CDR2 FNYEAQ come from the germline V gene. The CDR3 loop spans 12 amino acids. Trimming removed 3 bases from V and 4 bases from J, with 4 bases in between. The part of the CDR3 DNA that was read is TGTGCCAGCAGCTTCGGGTACAATGAG. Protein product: CASSFGYNE. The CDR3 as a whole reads CASSFGYNEQFF.

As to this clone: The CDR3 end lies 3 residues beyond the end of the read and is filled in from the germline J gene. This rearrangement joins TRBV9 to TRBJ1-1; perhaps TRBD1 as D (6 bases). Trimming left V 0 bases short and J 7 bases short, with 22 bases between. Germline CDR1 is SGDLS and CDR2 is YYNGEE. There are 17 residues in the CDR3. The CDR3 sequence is CASSVVGRGTVGLEAFF. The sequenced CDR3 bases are TGTGCCAGCAGCGTAGTAGGGAGGGGGACGGTGGGCCTTGAA.

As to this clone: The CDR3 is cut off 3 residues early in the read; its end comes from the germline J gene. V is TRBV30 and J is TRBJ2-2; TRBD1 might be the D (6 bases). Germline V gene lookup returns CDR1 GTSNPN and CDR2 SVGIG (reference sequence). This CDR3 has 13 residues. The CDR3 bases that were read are TGTGCCTGGAGGGGGGCAGGGAATTCACCG. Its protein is CAWRGAGNSP. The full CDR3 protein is CAWRGAGNSPLFF.